This T cell receptor (beta chain) was profiled in a study of T cells in Graves' hyperthyroidism and ophthalmopathy. On the study more broadly: Peripheral blood specimens were obtained at initial diagnosis, prior to any treatment.

Study results and caveats: Most clonotypes that expanded in the thyroid above 0.001 also showed up in blood.

Orbital computed tomography, thyroid ultrasound, serum thyroxine and TRAb, and clinical symptoms together informed the diagnoses. There were TCR beta CDR3 regions amplified from RNA transcripts. In the first-round RT-PCR of the TCR CDR3, the HTBI primer set was used. From the multiplex PCR reads, TCRdb called clonotypes with MiXCR, one entry per CDR3 protein. The table includes about 350,000 distinct CDR3 sequences, around a sixth detected once. V lost 3 bases and J 2 bases, leaving 13 bases between the germline ends. Germline lookup yields CDR1 DFQATT and CDR2 SNEGSKA (reference sequence). The length of the CDR3 is 14 residues. As to this clonotype: The target antigen is unknown.

The TCR comes from a woman aged 40 to 50 with Graves' ophthalmopathy. The sequenced sample consisted of blood. The chain carries TRBV20-1 and TRBJ2-5; D may be TRBD1 (7 bases). CDR3 DNA: TGCAGTGCTAGCCTACAGGGGACTCAAGAGACCCAGTACTTC. Amino acid sequence: CSASLQGTQETQYF.